The clone carrying this TCR beta chain was observed a handful of times. CDR1 is MDHEN, CDR2 SYDVKM, per germline. The V end lost 3 bases, the J end lost 0 bases, and 3 bases lay between the germline ends. The CDR3 length is 12 residues. Germline DNA was also extracted, while the blood RNA originated from unsorted whole blood. These data originate in a study of tumor-infiltrating lymphocytes in primary liver carcinoma. A primer in the constant region served to generate TCR beta cDNA from 500 ng of total RNA. For TCR beta, libraries were produced by three nested multiplex PCR rounds using slightly modified ARM-PCR. Amplification in the first two PCR rounds was performed using TRBV1-TRBV30 forward primers and a C-beta reverse primer for roughly 10 cycles each. TCRdb reprocessed the multiplex PCR reads with MiXCR, giving one entry per CDR3 protein. The profile shows about 310,000 distinct CDR3 sequences, about three fifths of them singletons.

This clonotype was sampled from a woman in her 30s with primary liver carcinoma and hepatitis B virus infection. The genes are TRBV28 and TRBJ2-7, with D hard to call. Sequencing was performed on peripheral blood. CDR3 amino acids: CASSFPSYEQYF. In DNA, the CDR3 is TGTGCCAGCAGTTTCCCCTCCTACGAGCAGTACTTC. Filled out from reference TRBV28 and TRBJ2-7, the complete variable domain reads DVKVTQSSRYLVKRTGEKVFLECVQDMDHENMFWYRQDPGLGLRLIYFSYDVKMKEKGDIPEGYSVSREKKERFSLILESASTNQTSMYLCASSFPSYEQYFGPGTRLTVT.